This TCR beta chain was observed in a study of blood T cell repertoires in COVID-19. Repertoires were generated with immunoSEQ multiplex PCR, while TCRdb's copy carries only in-frame clones and drops some. Of about 300,000 clones listed, 75% to 95% were seen once; the top ten hold 6.5% to 8%. Seattle participants joined during active infection and were tracked over time. The trim removed 3 bases at V and 6 bases at J, leaving 3 bases unmatched. The CDR3 spans 15 residues. The germline V gene encodes CDR1 MRHNA and CDR2 SNTAGT. The chain has TRBV6-4 and TRBJ2-1; 12 bases are a match to TRBD2. The receptor's source is a woman younger than 45 with COVID-19, enrolled during active disease. The sequenced sample consisted of peripheral blood. CDR3 sequence reads: CASSEGLAGFNEQFF. CDR3 bases: TGTGCCAGCAGTGAGGGACTAGCGGGTTTCAATGAGCAGTTCTTC.